This T cell receptor (beta chain) is from a study of shared clonotypes between healthy human individuals. Findings of the study overall: Clonotype sharing among the donors was expected to vary with sequencing depth.

To note about this clone: The target antigen is unknown.

Unmatched junction bases numbered 8, after V lost 2 bases and J lost 7 bases. This CDR3 has 16 amino acids. CDR1 is ENHRY and CDR2 is SYGVKD in the germline V gene. Ten immunoSEQ deep assay plates were used by the authors to sequence unsorted PBMC DNA. Sequencing used immunoSEQ multiplex PCR; TCRdb keeps in-frame clones, though not all of them. The data contain approximately 510,000 clones, approximately 79% of them seen just once; the ten biggest clones take up 10% to 15%. This receptor was obtained from a woman in her thirties or forties in good health. Some clones in this sample may be carry-over from other donors' samples. Sequencing used PBMCs. The J gene is TRBJ1-4, the V gene TRBV10-3, with TRBD1 matching 9 bases. CDR3 nucleotides: TGTGCCATCAGTGAGGGACAGGGGTTGTTGGGTGAAAAACTGTTTTTT. This encodes CAISEGQGLLGEKLFF.